Each of the 10 T cell receptor beta chains below was sequenced from the same sample in a study of T cells after yellow fever vaccination. TCRdb reprocessed the 5' RACE reads via MiXCR and lists one record per CDR3 protein. The table records hundreds of thousands of distinct CDR3 sequences, 8% to 9.5% of them present only once. The source was PBMCs, collected about 49 days after the first yellow fever vaccination. The receptors come from a man aged 18 to 30 who received the YFV17D yellow fever vaccine.

A few counts support this clonotype. The genes are TRBV5-6 and TRBJ2-5; D uncertain. The CDR3 length is 15 residues. With 4 bases removed from V and 4 bases from J, the gap between germline ends came to 17 bases. CDR1 and CDR2 from the germline V gene are SGHDT and YYEEEE. DNA for the CDR3: TGTGCCAGCAGCAACGTGGTTGCGATGGGAGAGACCCAGTACTTC. It codes for CASSNVVAMGETQYF.

The chain couples TRBV6-2 or TRBV6-3 to TRBJ1-1, with 8 bases identical to TRBD1. The CDR3 is 14 residues long. Per germline, CDR1 MNHEY and CDR2 SVGEGT. Trimming cost V 4 bases and J 7 bases; bases outside gene matches: 8. The CDR3 DNA reads TGTGCCAGCAGTTCAACAATGGACAGGGTTGAAGCTTTCTTT. Encoded protein: CASSSTMDRVEAFF.

This clonotype turned up a few times. The chain carries TRBV11-2 and TRBJ2-2; no reliable D call. Germline loops: CDR1 SGHAT, CDR2 FQNNGV. This CDR3 is built from 14 residues. Trimming took 3 bases from V and 5 from J, leaving 10 bases between them. The CDR3 coding sequence is TGTGCCAGCAGCTTCCCTTCGTGGACCGGGGAGCTGTTTTTT. The encoded protein is CASSFPSWTGELFF. The variable domain in full, completed from reference TRBV11-2 and TRBJ2-2, reads EAGVAQSPRYKIIEKRQSVAFWCNPISGHATLYWYQQILGQGPKLLIQFQNNGVVDDSQLPKDRFSAERLKGVDSTLKIQPAKLEDSAVYLCASSFPSWTGELFFGEGSRLTVL.

Only a few counts were recorded for this clonotype. The gene calls are TRBV5-1 and TRBJ1-1, with 7 bases lining up with TRBD1. The CDR3 runs to 14 residues. In germline, CDR1 is SGHRS, CDR2 YFSETQ. The V segment lost 3 bases and the J segment 1 base; nucleotides outside the gene matches: 3. CDR3 nucleotides: TGCGCCAGCAGCTCCTACAGGGGGAACACTGAAGCTTTCTTT. It is translated as CASSSYRGNTEAFF.

The V and J genes are TRBV6-4 and TRBJ2-3; 13 positions match TRBD2. The CDR3 is 19 amino acids. Germline CDR1 reads MRHNA; CDR2 reads SNTAGT. J gave up 3 bases and V 7 bases, and 16 bases lay outside the gene matches. CDR3 loop: CASKRSGLAGARLTDTQYF. In DNA form, the CDR3 reads TGTGCCAGCAAACGAAGTGGACTAGCGGGGGCGAGGCTTACAGATACGCAGTATTTT.

This clonotype was picked up a small number of times. This chain joins TRBV7-8 and TRBJ1-1, with D possibly matching TRBD1 (6 bases). Germline V CDR1 and CDR2: SGHVS, FQNEAQ. The germline V and J ends were trimmed by 8 bases and 5 bases, with 9 bases remaining between them. The CDR3 extends over 11 amino acids. For the CDR3, the DNA is TGTGCCAGCCAGGGGCTGACTGAAGCTTTCTTT. It is translated as CASQGLTEAFF.

This clonotype was recorded at least ten times. The chain joins TRBV3-1 to TRBJ2-3; D uncertain. The CDR3 sequence is 15 residues long. Germline CDR1 is LGHDT and CDR2 is YNNKEL (reference sequence). Trimming left V 0 bases short and J 0 bases short, with 7 bases between. Here the CDR3 reads CASSQESASTDTQYF. The CDR3 nucleotides are TGTGCCAGCAGCCAAGAGTCGGCTAGCACAGATACGCAGTATTTT.

This chain uses TRBV5-1 with TRBJ1-1; D unresolved. The V end was cut by 0 bases, the J end by 1 base, with 7 bases between. CDR3 size: 14 residues. Germline CDR1 is SGHRS and CDR2 is YFSETQ. The CDR3 here is CASSLVGSNTEAFF. CDR3 sequence (DNA): TGCGCCAGCAGCTTGGTTGGGTCGAACACTGAAGCTTTCTTT. Filled out from reference TRBV5-1 and TRBJ1-1, the complete variable domain reads KAGVTQTPRYLIKTRGQQVTLSCSPISGHRSVSWYQQTPGQGLQFLFEYFSETQRNKGNFPGRFSGRQFSNSRSEMNVSTLELGDSALYLCASSLVGSNTEAFFGQGTRLTVV.

The chain combines TRBV7-2 with TRBJ2-5, with 9 bases fitting TRBD2. This CDR3 spans 16 amino acids. The J segment lost 3 bases and the V segment lost 5 bases, leaving 10 bases of the junction unmatched. Germline lookup yields CDR1 SGHTA and CDR2 FQGNSA. CDR3 sequence (DNA): TGTGCCAGCAGCCTTCGACTACGCGGGGGGGAAGAGACCCAGTACTTC. Translated, it gives CASSLRLRGGEETQYF.

This rearrangement joins TRBV29-1 to TRBJ1-1; D ambiguous. The CDR3 runs to 13 residues. The ends were cut back, 2 bases at V and 0 bases at J, with 7 bases in the middle. Germline CDR1 reads SQVTM; CDR2 reads ANQGSEA. CDR3 region: CSVEPALNTEAFF. Written as DNA, the CDR3 is TGCAGCGTTGAACCAGCCCTGAACACTGAAGCTTTCTTT.